One and the same sample provided the 30 T cell receptor beta chains below, sequenced in a study of post-analysis software for immune sequencing data. Study findings and constraints: Four or five TRBV segments occurring more often in patients than controls included TRBV5-6, TRBV5-1 and TRBV20-1.

Unique molecular identifiers featured in each of the TCR beta cDNA libraries. Using its own MiXCR run on the PCR reads, TCRdb lists one record per CDR3 protein. Of around 710,000 distinct CDR3 sequences listed, under 60% were seen once; the top ten hold roughly 4.9%. No antigens are known for them. The sequencing input was blood. The receptors were gathered from a girl aged 10 to 17 with multiple sclerosis.

The chain combines TRBV4-3 with TRBJ1-1; 9 bases map to TRBD1. The V and J ends lost 3 bases and 7 bases, in that order; junction bases with no gene match: 9. The CDR3 loop spans 15 amino acids. Germline assignment: CDR1 LGHNA and CDR2 YSLEER. The CDR3 spells CASSQEGDREFEAFF. The CDR3 DNA reads as TGCGCCAGCAGCCAGGAAGGGGACAGGGAGTTTGAAGCTTTCTTT.

This chain joins TRBV7-8 and TRBJ2-7; 10 bases are shared with TRBD1. CDR1 is SGHVS and CDR2 is FQNEAQ in the germline V gene. The CDR3 runs 15 residues. With V trimmed by 5 bases and J by 5 bases, 9 bases remained unmatched. The CDR3: CASSPWGQGMNEQYF. The CDR3 DNA reads TGTGCCAGCAGCCCGTGGGGACAGGGGATGAACGAGCAGTACTTC.

This clonotype was found a few times. This rearrangement joins TRBV7-2 to TRBJ2-1; D assignment may be TRBD1 or TRBD2 (6 bases each). The germline CDR1 and CDR2 sequences are SGHTA and FQGNSA. The CDR3 length is 15 residues. Trimming took off 0 bases at V and 8 bases at J, with 14 bases between the two ends. The chain's CDR3 is CASSLALEGGHEQFF. For the CDR3, the DNA is TGTGCCAGCAGCTTAGCGCTAGAGGGGGGTCATGAGCAGTTCTTC.

The rearrangement links TRBV20-1 to TRBJ1-1; D is uncertain. The CDR3 extends over 12 amino acids. Germline CDR1 is DFQATT and CDR2 is SNEGSKA (reference sequence). Trimming left V 3 bases short and J 5 bases short, with 10 bases between. DNA of the CDR3: TGCAGTGCTAGTCCCGCGGGGACTGAAGCTTTCTTT. Amino acids: CSASPAGTEAFF.

The chain recombines TRBV20-1 with TRBJ1-2, with D tentatively TRBD1 (5 bases). The CDR3 spans 16 residues. Deletions cut 6 bases from V and 4 bases from J, with 24 bases between. Germline-derived CDR1 and CDR2 are DFQATT and SNEGSKA (reference sequence). CDR3 sequence (DNA): TGCAGTGCCCCCCCGGGGGGTTCCGCGGAGAGCTATGGCTACACCTTC. Protein product: CSAPPGGSAESYGYTF.

This chain joins TRBV27 and TRBJ1-2; no definite D call. V was trimmed by 7 bases and J by 4 bases, leaving 16 bases between them. The germline gives CDR1 MNHEY, CDR2 SMNVEV (reference sequence). This CDR3 region has 14 residues. The CDR3 loop reads CASKSKDFPYGYTF. The DNA for the CDR3 is TGTGCCAGCAAGAGCAAAGACTTCCCCTATGGCTACACCTTC.

This clonotype was observed a few times. This chain connects TRBV14 to TRBJ2-3; D not certain. From germline, CDR1 is SGHDN and CDR2 FVKESK. Trimming removed 4 bases from V and 4 bases from J, with 15 bases in between. This CDR3 has 15 residues. CDR3 loop: CASSPIGMQSDTQYF. CDR3 DNA sequence: TGTGCCAGCAGCCCGATTGGCATGCAATCAGATACGCAGTATTTT.

This clonotype was observed a handful of times. The V call is TRBV12-3 or TRBV12-4, the J call TRBJ2-5; 11 positions match TRBD1. V was clipped by 4 bases and J by 4 bases; unmatched bases: 5. The CDR3 is 15 residues long. This chain's CDR3 is CASSSTGTGGETQYF. CDR3 bases: TGTGCCAGCAGTTCCACCGGGACAGGGGGAGAGACCCAGTACTTC.

V and J are TRBV28 and TRBJ2-5; unclear D gene. Judging by the DNA end, TRBJ2-7 fits better; the J call may be wrong. The CDR3 length is 17 residues. The germline V gene encodes CDR1 MDHEN and CDR2 SYDVKM. The CDR3 spells CASSSPFPTPKSYEQYF. The CDR3 region has the DNA TGTGCCAGCAGTTCCCCCTTCCCCACCCCAAAATCGTACGAGCAGTACTTC.

DNA of the CDR3: TGTACCAGCAGCCGGGACAGGGCCTCCTACGAGCAGTACTTC. It specifies CTSSRDRASYEQYF. The chain recombines TRBV7-2 with TRBJ2-7; 9 bases agree with TRBD1. The CDR3 has 14 residues. The V and J ends lost 5 bases and 0 bases, in that order; junction bases with no gene match: 2. Germline lookup yields CDR1 SGHTA and CDR2 FQGNSA.

This sequence joins TRBV27 and TRBJ2-5; TRBD2 matches at 11 bases. The end of the DNA fits TRBJ2-7 better, so the J call may be wrong. Germline values: CDR1 MNHEY, CDR2 SMNVEV (reference sequence). The CDR3 covers 16 residues. The CDR3 sequence: CASKGLAGGIPYEQYF. The CDR3 DNA sequence: TGTGCCAGCAAGGGGCTAGCGGGAGGCATCCCCTACGAGCAGTACTTC.

This clonotype showed up just a few times. V gene TRBV20-1 combines with J gene TRBJ1-2; the D is unclear. Trimming removed 3 bases at V and 4 bases at J, with 3 bases between. The CDR3 has 10 amino acids. Germline CDR1 reads DFQATT; CDR2 reads SNEGSKA (reference sequence). CDR3 DNA sequence: TGCAGTGCTAGTAGCTATGGCTACACCTTC. The encoded protein is CSASSYGYTF.

This clonotype was seen more than once but under ten times. V gene TRBV7-9 combines with J gene TRBJ1-1; TRBD1 is a possible D gene (6 bases). This CDR3 region has 14 residues. From germline, CDR1 is SEHNR and CDR2 FQNEAQ (reference sequence). The V end was cut by 5 bases, the J end by 7 bases, with 17 bases between. The CDR3 region has the DNA TGTGCCAGCAGCCTGACGGCCGGAGGGGGTGAAGCTTTCTTT. The encoded protein is CASSLTAGGGEAFF.

The chain links TRBV7-3 to TRBJ2-1; 10 nucleotides agree with TRBD2. The CDR3 totals 18 residues. Germline values: CDR1 SGHTA, CDR2 FQGTGA. Trimming cost V 1 base and J 5 bases; bases outside gene matches: 11. The CDR3 DNA is TGTGCCAGCAGCTTAAGTAGTAGTAGCGGGAGGCTAAACAATGAGCAGTTCTTC. Its protein is CASSLSSSSGRLNNEQFF.

This clonotype was seen a handful of times. The chain recombines TRBV27 with TRBJ2-7; possibly TRBD2 for D (6 bases). CDR1 and CDR2 (germline): MNHEY, SMNVEV (reference sequence). The CDR3 consists of 15 residues. The ends were cut back, 1 base at V and 0 bases at J, with 10 bases in the middle. DNA of the CDR3: TGTGCCAGCAGTTTATTAGCGGCGAGCTCCTACGAGCAGTACTTC. This codes for CASSLLAASSYEQYF.

The chain carries TRBV15 and TRBJ2-7, with unresolved D. The germline V gene has CDR1 LNHNV and CDR2 YYDKDF (reference sequence). Trimming took off 0 bases at V and 6 bases at J, with 9 bases between the two ends. This CDR3 region has 13 residues. CDR3 in DNA: TGTGCCACCAGCAGAGATCGGTGGGGCGAGCAGTACTTC. This codes for CATSRDRWGEQYF.

CDR3: CSVEARRSGTYNEQFF. The CDR3, as DNA: TGCAGCGTTGAAGCGCGGAGGAGCGGCACCTACAATGAGCAGTTCTTC. The chain links TRBV29-1 to TRBJ2-1; maybe TRBD2 (5 bases). The CDR3 covers 16 residues. V gave up 1 base and J gave up 2 bases, with 15 bases separating them. Germline lookup yields CDR1 SQVTM and CDR2 ANQGSEA.

This clonotype was seen only a few times. The V call is TRBV10-3, the J call TRBJ2-7; the D gene is possibly TRBD1 (5 bases). Germline V gene data show CDR1 as ENHRY and CDR2 as SYGVKD. Trimming left V 10 bases short and J 10 bases short, with 26 bases between. The CDR3 runs 14 residues. The CDR3 here is CATSLHIRTQDQYF. CDR3 DNA sequence: TGTGCCACTTCCCTCCACATCCGGACACAAGACCAGTACTTC.

The J gene is TRBJ2-2, the V gene TRBV10-3, with D perhaps matching TRBD1 or TRBD2 (5 bases each). Looked up from germline, CDR1 is ENHRY and CDR2 is SYGVKD. The germline V and J ends were trimmed by 10 bases and 0 bases, with 15 bases remaining between them. CDR3 length equals 15 residues. This CDR3 is CATGTDDPNTGELFF. Here the CDR3 DNA reads TGTGCCACCGGGACGGATGACCCGAACACCGGGGAGCTGTTTTTT.

The genes are TRBV13 and TRBJ1-1, with 12 positions matching TRBD1. This CDR3 region has 17 residues. Germline loops: CDR1 PRHDT, CDR2 FYEKMQ (reference sequence). The V segment lost 0 bases and the J segment 1 base; nucleotides outside the gene matches: 3. CDR3 DNA sequence: TGTGCCAGCAGCTTAGGCCGGGGACAGGGGGCGAACACTGAAGCTTTCTTT. This gives the protein CASSLGRGQGANTEAFF.

This clonotype was seen more than once but under ten times. The DNA of the CDR3 is TGTGCCAGCAGAAGGACTTCCAATGAGCAGTTCTTC. This translates into CASRRTSNEQFF. This chain links TRBV11-1 with TRBJ2-1; D possibly corresponds to TRBD2 (5 bases). Trimming shortened V by 6 bases and J by 6 bases, and 9 bases separated the two germline ends. Looked up from germline, CDR1 is SGHAT and CDR2 is FQDESV (reference sequence). This CDR3 is 12 amino acids long.

This chain joins TRBV5-1 and TRBJ2-7; D might be TRBD2 (7 bases). V shed 4 bases and J shed 6 bases, with 20 bases lying between them. Germline values: CDR1 SGHRS, CDR2 YFSETQ. CDR3 size: 15 residues. The CDR3 loop is CASSLWGGTRGEQYF. DNA for the CDR3: TGCGCCAGCAGCCTGTGGGGGGGCACGAGGGGCGAGCAGTACTTC.

The chain employs TRBV6-2 or TRBV6-3 and TRBJ2-1; D gene ambiguous. Per germline, CDR1 MNHEY and CDR2 SVGEGT. Trimming took 6 bases from V and 6 from J, leaving 9 bases between them. This CDR3 region has 12 residues. The CDR3 nucleotides are TGTGCCAGCAGCCGCCCCCTCAATGAGCAGTTCTTC. Translating it yields CASSRPLNEQFF.

The chain links TRBV24-1 to TRBJ2-3; weak D call: TRBD2 (6 bases). CDR3 length: 14 residues. V lost 5 bases and J lost 6, with 14 bases in between. From germline, CDR1 is KGHDR and CDR2 SFDVKD. The CDR3 region is CATSGGVGSDTQYF. DNA of the CDR3: TGTGCCACCAGTGGCGGGGTCGGGTCGGATACGCAGTATTTT.

This clonotype was found a few times. This chain uses TRBV10-3 with TRBJ2-5, with 10 bases that match TRBD2. The germline gives CDR1 ENHRY, CDR2 SYGVKD. Germline trimming cut 6 bases from V and 5 bases from J; bases unmatched to any gene: 9. The CDR3 is made up of 15 amino acids. CDR3 DNA: TGTGCCATCAGGGCTAGCGGGAGTCCCGGGGAGACCCAGTACTTC. Translating it yields CAIRASGSPGETQYF.

The rearrangement uses TRBV7-2 and TRBJ1-4, with 7 bases that match TRBD1. After removal of 5 bases from V and 1 base from J, the junction contained 4 bases not matched to a gene. Germline V gives CDR1 SGHTA, CDR2 FQGNSA. This CDR3 is 15 amino acids long. The CDR3 region has the DNA TGTGCCAGCAGCCGTCAGGGGGGAACTAATGAAAAACTGTTTTTT. Protein product: CASSRQGGTNEKLFF.

The chain uses TRBV12-3 or TRBV12-4 and TRBJ2-1; 16 positions agree with TRBD2. This CDR3 spans 17 amino acids. V shed 4 bases and J 8 bases; nucleotides not matched to a gene: 8. For the CDR3, the DNA is TGTGCCAGCAGTTCCCCGTCGGGACTAGCGGGAGGGTATGAGCAGTTCTTC. It encodes CASSSPSGLAGGYEQFF.

This clonotype was detected once. V gene TRBV6-1 combines with J gene TRBJ2-6, with 8 positions matching TRBD1. Germline-derived CDR1 and CDR2 are MNHNS and SASEGT. The CDR3 has 15 amino acids. Trimming took 6 bases from V and 4 from J; bases not matched to a gene: 5. The CDR3 protein is CASRTTGGGANVLTF. In DNA form, the CDR3 reads TGTGCCAGCAGGACAACAGGGGGAGGGGCCAACGTCCTGACTTTC.

V gene TRBV5-5 combines with J gene TRBJ2-4; a possible D gene is TRBD2 (6 bases). CDR3 length equals 15 residues. The germline V and J ends were trimmed by 4 bases and 0 bases, with 11 bases remaining between them. Germline CDR1 reads SGHKS; CDR2 reads YYEKEE (reference sequence). The CDR3 is CASSDPGLAKNIQYF. The CDR3 region has the DNA TGTGCCAGCAGCGATCCGGGACTAGCCAAAAACATTCAGTACTTC.

This clonotype has a handful of counts. The chain carries TRBV10-3 and TRBJ2-3; TRBD2 agrees at 9 bases. CDR3 size: 14 residues. Germline trimming cut 10 bases from V and 2 bases from J; bases unmatched to any gene: 7. Germline CDR1 is ENHRY and CDR2 is SYGVKD. Written as DNA, the CDR3 is TGTGCCACCCGACTAGCGGCCAACACAGATACGCAGTATTTT. This codes for CATRLAANTDTQYF.